These 32 T cell receptor beta chains were all obtained from the same sample, sequenced in a study of blood T cell repertoires in COVID-19. Measured with immunoSEQ multiplex PCR; TCRdb has only the in-frame clones, and not every one. The sample has approximately 150,000 clones; around 83% are singletons. Sequenced sample: peripheral blood. These receptor sequences come from a woman aged 65 to 85 who had recovered from COVID-19.

The chain joins TRBV5-1 to TRBJ2-7, with TRBD1 identical over 7 bases. Germline V lookup: CDR1 SGHRS, CDR2 YFSETQ. With V trimmed by 4 bases and J by 6 bases, 10 bases remained unmatched. The CDR3 runs to 14 residues. CDR3 bases: TGCGCCAGCAGCGAGAGACAGGGAAGGGGCGAGCAGTACTTC. Translation gives CASSERQGRGEQYF.

The sample holds one count of this clone. This chain uses TRBV28 with TRBJ1-1; tentatively, D is TRBD1 (6 bases). CDR3 size: 14 residues. Trimming shortened V by 6 bases and J by 2 bases, and 13 bases separated the two germline ends. Germline lookup yields CDR1 MDHEN and CDR2 SYDVKM. This chain's CDR3 is CASRKPGQNTEAFF. CDR3 sequence (DNA): TGTGCCAGCAGAAAGCCGGGACAAAACACTGAAGCTTTCTTT.

The chain combines TRBV6-5 with TRBJ1-2; D perhaps matches TRBD1 (6 bases). Deletions cut 6 bases from V and 8 bases from J, with 13 bases between. Germline loops: CDR1 MNHEY, CDR2 SVGAGI. The CDR3 loop spans 12 amino acids. The CDR3 sequence is CASSRTGHGYTF. The CDR3 region has the DNA TGTGCCAGCAGCCGAACGGGACACGGCTACACCTTC.

The chain uses TRBV5-4 and TRBJ1-1; D is uncertain. The CDR3 totals 15 residues. V dropped 0 bases and J dropped 4 bases, with 13 bases sitting between them. Germline lookup yields CDR1 SGHNT and CDR2 YYREEE (reference sequence). The CDR3 region is CASSLGLGGGTEAFF. CDR3 DNA: TGTGCCAGCAGCTTGGGACTTGGAGGAGGCACTGAAGCTTTCTTT.

This clone was seen just once. The V gene is TRBV10-3, the J gene TRBJ2-2, with D unresolved. The germline gives CDR1 ENHRY, CDR2 SYGVKD. The CDR3 spans 13 residues. The V end lost 3 bases, the J end lost 0 bases, and 2 bases lay between the germline ends. In DNA, the CDR3 is TGTGCCATCAGTGACTCGAACACCGGGGAGCTGTTTTTT. It is translated as CAISDSNTGELFF.

The chain recombines TRBV11-2 with TRBJ2-6; the D is unclear. Germline V gene data show CDR1 as SGHAT and CDR2 as FQNNGV. Trimming removed 4 bases from V and 3 bases from J, with 7 bases in between. The CDR3 sequence is 14 residues long. The CDR3 coding sequence is TGTGCCAGCAGCTCGAGTCGTGGGGCCAACGTCCTGACTTTC. Residues: CASSSSRGANVLTF. The full variable domain, its missing parts supplied by reference TRBV11-2 and TRBJ2-6, is EAGVAQSPRYKIIEKRQSVAFWCNPISGHATLYWYQQILGQGPKLLIQFQNNGVVDDSQLPKDRFSAERLKGVDSTLKIQPAKLEDSAVYLCASSSSRGANVLTFGAGSRLTVL.

V is TRBV7-2 and J is TRBJ2-2; 13 bases agree with TRBD2. There are 16 residues in the CDR3. Unmatched junction bases numbered 4, after V lost 5 bases and J lost 4 bases. From germline, CDR1 is SGHTA and CDR2 FQGNSA. CDR3 sequence reads: CASSPGLAGVTGELFF. CDR3 coding DNA: TGTGCCAGCAGCCCCGGACTAGCGGGAGTCACCGGGGAGCTGTTTTTT.

This clone was counted once. V usage is TRBV11-2 and J usage is TRBJ2-5; 13 bases are a match to TRBD2. Trimming cost V 5 bases and J 5 bases; bases outside gene matches: 17. Germline values: CDR1 SGHAT, CDR2 FQNNGV. The CDR3 totals 19 residues. CDR3 sequence (DNA): TGTGCCAGCAGCCCCCCTACCGGGACTAGCGGGGCCCTTGGGGAGACCCAGTACTTC. Translating it yields CASSPPTGTSGALGETQYF.

CDR3 in amino acids: CATSDFSGRAQDTQYF. The CDR3, as DNA: TGTGCCACCAGTGACTTCAGCGGGAGGGCCCAAGATACGCAGTATTTT. The V call is TRBV24-1, the J call TRBJ2-3; TRBD2 agrees at 10 bases. The V and J ends lost 4 bases and 5 bases, in that order; junction bases with no gene match: 8. Germline loops: CDR1 KGHDR, CDR2 SFDVKD. The CDR3 consists of 16 residues.

The chain couples TRBV14 to TRBJ2-5; D is uncertain. With 1 base removed from V and 5 bases from J, the gap between germline ends came to 5 bases. Germline values: CDR1 SGHDN, CDR2 FVKESK. The CDR3 contains 12 residues. The CDR3 sequence: CASSQVRETQYF. The CDR3 bases are TGTGCCAGCAGCCAAGTACGGGAGACCCAGTACTTC.

The chain is built from TRBV6-4 and TRBJ2-6; D call uncertain. The CDR3 extends over 14 amino acids. V was clipped by 3 bases and J by 1 base, with 4 bases between them. The V gene's germline CDR1 is MRHNA and CDR2 SNTAGT. In nucleotides, the CDR3 is TGTGCCAGCAGTGAACAGTCTGGGGCCAACGTCCTGACTTTC. It is translated as CASSEQSGANVLTF.

The genes are TRBV2 and TRBJ1-5; 11 bases match TRBD1. Germline V CDR1 and CDR2: SNHLY, FYNNEI. With V trimmed by 8 bases and J by 2 bases, 5 bases remained unmatched. The CDR3 has 15 amino acids. The DNA of the CDR3 is TGTGCCAGCTCACGGACAGGGGGCGGCAATCAGCCCCAGCATTTT. Its protein is CASSRTGGGNQPQHF.

The gene calls are TRBV2 and TRBJ1-6; TRBD1 matches at 9 bases. The CDR3 length is 13 residues. The germline V gene encodes CDR1 SNHLY and CDR2 FYNNEI. J lost 7 bases, V lost 8 bases, and 3 bases had no gene match. The CDR3 region has the DNA TGTGCCAGCGCGGACAGGGGCAATTCACCCCTCCACTTT. This gives the protein CASADRGNSPLHF.

The chain carries TRBV5-1 and TRBJ2-2; perhaps TRBD2 as D (5 bases). The V end lost 0 bases, the J end lost 7 bases, and 19 bases lay between the germline ends. The CDR3 totals 17 residues. The germline gives CDR1 SGHRS, CDR2 YFSETQ. The CDR3 DNA is TGCGCCAGCAGCTTGGATGCCCGGACGAGCGGATACGGGGAGCTGTTTTTT. It encodes CASSLDARTSGYGELFF.

The V gene is TRBV10-2, the J gene TRBJ1-5; TRBD1 is a possible D gene (5 bases). Trimming stripped 6 bases from V and 7 bases from J, with 16 bases between. The V gene's germline CDR1 is WSHSY and CDR2 SAAADI. CDR3 size: 14 residues. The DNA for the CDR3 is TGCGCCAGCAGCGGGGGGAGGGAAGGGCAGCCCCAGCATTTT. It codes for CASSGGREGQPQHF.

The gene calls are TRBV9 and TRBJ2-1, with 9 positions matching TRBD2. The germline CDR1 and CDR2 sequences are SGDLS and YYNGEE. Trimming took 0 bases from V and 10 from J; bases not matched to a gene: 2. This CDR3 contains 13 residues. The CDR3 DNA reads TGTGCCAGCAGCGTAGTGCTAGCGGGGGAGCAGTTCTTC. It codes for CASSVVLAGEQFF.

Many counts were recorded for this clone. The chain combines TRBV5-4 with TRBJ2-1; perhaps TRBD2 as D (6 bases). This CDR3 contains 16 residues. Germline loops: CDR1 SGHNT, CDR2 YYREEE (reference sequence). V lost 1 base and J lost 4, with 15 bases in between. The CDR3, as DNA: TGTGCCAGCAGCTTGCTCGCTAGCGCCTCTTACAATGAGCAGTTCTTC. This translates into CASSLLASASYNEQFF.

The chain combines TRBV5-4 with TRBJ1-1; the D gene is possibly TRBD1 (5 bases). The CDR3 covers 17 residues. CDR1 and CDR2 from the germline V gene are SGHNT and YYREEE (reference sequence). Trimming cost V 0 bases and J 1 base, with 16 bases left between them. In DNA form, the CDR3 reads TGTGCCAGCAGCTTGGGCCCGCACAGGAACCAGAACACTGAAGCTTTCTTT. Translation gives CASSLGPHRNQNTEAFF.

This chain uses TRBV5-4 with TRBJ1-2, with a weak D call TRBD1 (6 bases). Germline V gene data show CDR1 as SGHNT and CDR2 as YYREEE (reference sequence). The V and J ends lost 10 bases and 0 bases respectively, with 13 bases between them. CDR3 length equals 13 residues. DNA for the CDR3: TGTGCCGCCAGGGGCCCCCCTAACTATGGCTACACCTTC. Translation gives CAARGPPNYGYTF.

This chain joins TRBV6-6 and TRBJ1-1; D unresolved. Germline loops: CDR1 MNHNY, CDR2 SVGAGI (reference sequence). V lost 1 base to trimming and J lost 10 bases, with 7 bases between them. This CDR3 region has 11 residues. In DNA form, the CDR3 reads TGTGCCAGCAGTTACTACGAGGGAGCTTTCTTT. Encoded protein: CASSYYEGAFF.

J is TRBJ2-5 and V is TRBV15; D is unclear. The CDR3 runs to 13 residues. V shed 1 base and J shed 5 bases, with 8 bases lying between them. CDR1 is LNHNV, CDR2 YYDKDF, per germline (reference sequence). DNA for the CDR3: TGTGCCACCAGCAGAGGCCCCGGGGAGACCCAGTACTTC. It encodes CATSRGPGETQYF.

This sequence joins TRBV18 and TRBJ1-1, with a tentative D call TRBD1 (5 bases). V was pared by 3 bases and J by 5 bases, with 16 bases between. Looked up from germline, CDR1 is KGHSH and CDR2 is LQKENI. This CDR3 region has 15 residues. This chain's CDR3 is CASSPTGGKGTEAFF. The CDR3 region has the DNA TGTGCCAGCTCACCTACCGGGGGGAAGGGGACTGAAGCTTTCTTT.

V gene TRBV11-2 combines with J gene TRBJ2-5, with 8 bases that match TRBD2. The CDR3 contains 15 residues. The germline V gene has CDR1 SGHAT and CDR2 FQNNGV. V lost 5 bases to trimming and J lost 5 bases; unmatched junction nucleotides: 10. Here the CDR3 reads CASSKTGRAGETQYF. As DNA, the CDR3 is TGTGCCAGCAGCAAGACCGGGAGGGCCGGTGAGACCCAGTACTTC.

V is TRBV5-1 and J is TRBJ2-7; D is undetermined. Germline V CDR1 and CDR2: SGHRS, YFSETQ. V was trimmed by 1 base and J by 6 bases, leaving 14 bases between them. The CDR3 consists of 14 residues. This CDR3 reads CASSLIVWPSEQYF. DNA of the CDR3: TGCGCCAGCAGCTTGATCGTATGGCCTTCCGAGCAGTACTTC.

The chain has TRBV7-2 and TRBJ1-2, with D possibly TRBD1 on 5 matching bases. Germline CDR1 and CDR2: SGHTA and FQGNSA. This CDR3 has 14 amino acids. Trimming removed 5 bases at V and 7 bases at J, with 17 bases between. For the CDR3, the DNA is TGTGCCAGCAGCAGCAGGGCCGAATATCGTGGCTACACCTTC. It translates to CASSSRAEYRGYTF.

This clone came up a few times. The chain combines TRBV4-1 with TRBJ2-7; 9 bases fit TRBD2. After removal of 0 bases from V and 3 bases from J, the junction contained 9 bases not matched to a gene. CDR3 size: 17 residues. The germline gives CDR1 MGHRA, CDR2 YSYEKL. The CDR3 sequence: CASSQDRLAGTLYEQYF. As DNA, the CDR3 is TGCGCCAGCAGCCAAGATCGGCTAGCGGGGACCCTCTACGAGCAGTACTTC.

The chain has TRBV29-1 and TRBJ2-7; 9 nucleotides match TRBD2. The germline CDR1 and CDR2 sequences are SQVTM and ANQGSEA. The CDR3 totals 14 residues. V shed 4 bases, J shed 3 bases, and the junction held 7 bases outside the gene matches. CDR3 in amino acids: CSVGGGRAVYEQYF. CDR3 sequence (DNA): TGCAGCGTTGGCGGCGGGAGGGCCGTCTACGAGCAGTACTTC.

V and J are TRBV4-2 and TRBJ2-5; 8 positions match TRBD2. The CDR3 is 15 amino acids. V was clipped by 3 bases and J by 2 bases; unmatched bases: 5. Looked up from germline, CDR1 is LGHNA and CDR2 is YNFKEQ. DNA of the CDR3: TGTGCCAGCAGCCACCGTCGGGGGGGGCAAGAGACCCAGTACTTC. Residues: CASSHRRGGQETQYF.

The chain is built from TRBV5-1 and TRBJ1-6, with a possible D match to TRBD1 (5 bases). This CDR3 is 14 amino acids long. The germline V gene has CDR1 SGHRS and CDR2 YFSETQ. Trimming stripped 3 bases from V and 9 bases from J, with 13 bases between. CDR3 region: CASSSRTGGSPLHF. For the CDR3, the DNA is TGCGCCAGCAGCTCCCGGACGGGGGGTTCACCCCTCCACTTT.

The gene calls are TRBV29-1 and TRBJ2-7, with D possibly TRBD1 on 6 matching bases. CDR1 SQVTM and CDR2 ANQGSEA come from the germline V gene. This CDR3 region has 13 residues. V was pared by 1 base and J by 6 bases, with 13 bases between. The chain's CDR3 is CSVEVQGGLEQYF. As DNA, the CDR3 is TGCAGCGTTGAAGTACAGGGCGGGCTCGAGCAGTACTTC.

The chain carries TRBV29-1 and TRBJ1-2; maybe TRBD1 (6 bases). The germline V gene encodes CDR1 SQVTM and CDR2 ANQGSEA. The CDR3 is 15 residues long. The V and J ends lost 3 bases and 7 bases respectively, with 21 bases between them. The CDR3 protein is CSVDLGRGGSTGYTF. CDR3 nucleotides: TGCAGCGTTGATTTAGGGAGGGGGGGCTCAACTGGCTACACCTTC.

In its sample, this clone was seen a few times. The chain links TRBV18 to TRBJ2-6; 7 positions match TRBD1. The length of the CDR3 is 17 residues. J was trimmed by 4 bases and V by 0 bases; bases with no gene match: 6. Per the germline V gene, CDR1 is KGHSH and CDR2 is LQKENI. This CDR3 reads CASSPPGQQVGANVLTF. CDR3 in DNA: TGTGCCAGCTCACCACCGGGACAGCAAGTGGGGGCCAACGTCCTGACTTTC. The variable domain in full, with the rest retrieved from reference TRBV18 and TRBJ2-6, is NAGVMQNPRHLVRRRGQEARLRCSPMKGHSHVYWYRQLPEEGLKFMVYLQKENIIDESGMPKERFSAEFPKEGPSILRIQQVVRGDSAAYFCASSPPGQQVGANVLTFGAGSRLTVL.